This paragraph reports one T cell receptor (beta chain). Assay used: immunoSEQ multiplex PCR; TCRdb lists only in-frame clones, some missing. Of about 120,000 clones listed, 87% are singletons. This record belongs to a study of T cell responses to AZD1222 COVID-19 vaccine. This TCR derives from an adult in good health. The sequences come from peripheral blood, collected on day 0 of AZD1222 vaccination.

The CDR3, as DNA: TGCAGTCCCCAGGGGCGCGGTGGCTACACCTTC. This translates into CSPQGRGGYTF. The chain uses TRBV20-1 and TRBJ1-2; TRBD1 might be the D (6 bases). The CDR3 loop spans 11 amino acids. V dropped 8 bases and J dropped 7 bases, with 14 bases sitting between them. Germline V CDR1 and CDR2: DFQATT, SNEGSKA (reference sequence).